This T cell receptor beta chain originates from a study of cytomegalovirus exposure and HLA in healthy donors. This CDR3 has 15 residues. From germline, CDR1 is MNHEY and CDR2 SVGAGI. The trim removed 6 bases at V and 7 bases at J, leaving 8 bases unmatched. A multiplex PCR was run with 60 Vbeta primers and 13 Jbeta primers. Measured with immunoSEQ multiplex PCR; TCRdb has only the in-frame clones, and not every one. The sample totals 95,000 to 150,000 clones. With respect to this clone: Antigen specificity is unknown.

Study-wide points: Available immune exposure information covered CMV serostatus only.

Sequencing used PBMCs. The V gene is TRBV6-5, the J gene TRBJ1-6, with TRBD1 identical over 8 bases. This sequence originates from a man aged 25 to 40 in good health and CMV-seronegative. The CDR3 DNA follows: TGTGCCAGCAGGCCCGAGGACAGGGACAATTCACCCCTCCACTTT. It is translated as CASRPEDRDNSPLHF.